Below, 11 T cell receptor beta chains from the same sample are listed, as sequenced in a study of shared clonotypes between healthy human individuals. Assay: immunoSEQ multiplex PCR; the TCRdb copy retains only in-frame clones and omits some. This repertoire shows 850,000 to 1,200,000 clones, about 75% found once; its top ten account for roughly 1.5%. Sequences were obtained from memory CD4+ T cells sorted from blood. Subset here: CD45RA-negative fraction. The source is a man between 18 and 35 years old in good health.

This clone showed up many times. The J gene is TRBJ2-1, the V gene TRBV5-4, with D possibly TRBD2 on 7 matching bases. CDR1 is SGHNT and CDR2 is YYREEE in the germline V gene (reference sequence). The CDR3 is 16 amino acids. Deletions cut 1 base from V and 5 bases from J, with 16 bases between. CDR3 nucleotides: TGTGCCAGCAGCTTGTGGTTGGGGGGGCAAAACAATGAGCAGTTCTTC. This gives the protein CASSLWLGGQNNEQFF.

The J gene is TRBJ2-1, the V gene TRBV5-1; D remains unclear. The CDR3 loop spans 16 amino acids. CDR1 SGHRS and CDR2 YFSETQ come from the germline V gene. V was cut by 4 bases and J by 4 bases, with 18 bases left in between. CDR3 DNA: TGCGCCAGCAGCACTGGCTGGGCGGCTGGGTACAATGAGCAGTTCTTC. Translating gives CASSTGWAAGYNEQFF.

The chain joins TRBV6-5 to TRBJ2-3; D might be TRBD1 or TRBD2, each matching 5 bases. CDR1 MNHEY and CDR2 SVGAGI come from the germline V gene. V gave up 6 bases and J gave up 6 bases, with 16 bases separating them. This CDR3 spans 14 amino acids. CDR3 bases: TGTGCCAGCAGCCCTGGGACCTCCAAGGATACGCAGTATTTT. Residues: CASSPGTSKDTQYF.

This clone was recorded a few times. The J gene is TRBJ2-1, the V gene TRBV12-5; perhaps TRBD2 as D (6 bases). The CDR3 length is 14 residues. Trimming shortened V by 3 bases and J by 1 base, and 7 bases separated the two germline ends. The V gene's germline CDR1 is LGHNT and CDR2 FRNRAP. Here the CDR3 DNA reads TGTGCTAGTGGTTTAGGAGGGTCCTACAATGAGCAGTTCTTC. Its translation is CASGLGGSYNEQFF.

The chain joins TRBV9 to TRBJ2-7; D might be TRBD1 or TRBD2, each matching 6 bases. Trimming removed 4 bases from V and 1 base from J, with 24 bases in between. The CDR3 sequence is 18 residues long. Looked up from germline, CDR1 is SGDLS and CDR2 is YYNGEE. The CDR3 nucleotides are TGTGCCAGCAGCCCCACTTACCCGGGGGCAGCCTATTCCTACGAGCAGTACTTC. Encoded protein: CASSPTYPGAAYSYEQYF.

CDR3 amino acids: CASSTPRGAYSGANVLTF. CDR3 sequence (DNA): TGTGCCAGTAGTACCCCCAGGGGGGCTTACTCTGGGGCCAACGTCCTGACTTTC. The chain employs TRBV19 and TRBJ2-6; D might be TRBD1 (7 bases). CDR1 and CDR2 from the germline V gene are LNHDA and SQIVND (reference sequence). Deletions cut 4 bases from V and 0 bases from J, with 16 bases between. The CDR3 covers 18 residues. Drawing the rest from reference TRBV19 and TRBJ2-6, the complete variable domain is DGGITQSPKYLFRKEGQNVTLSCEQNLNHDAMYWYRQDPGQGLRLIYYSQIVNDFQKGDIAEGYSVSREKKESFPLTVTSAQKNPTAFYLCASSTPRGAYSGANVLTFGAGSRLTVL.

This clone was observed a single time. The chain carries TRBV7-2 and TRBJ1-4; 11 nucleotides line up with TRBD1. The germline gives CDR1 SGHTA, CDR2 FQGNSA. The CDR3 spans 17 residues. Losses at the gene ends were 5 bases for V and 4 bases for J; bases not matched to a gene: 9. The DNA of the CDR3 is TGTGCCAGCAGCCCCCATGGACAGGGGGCAGTTAATGAAAAACTGTTTTTT. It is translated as CASSPHGQGAVNEKLFF. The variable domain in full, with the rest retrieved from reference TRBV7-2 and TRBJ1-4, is GAGVSQSPSNKVTEKGKDVELRCDPISGHTALYWYRQSLGQGLEFLIYFQGNSAPDKSGLPSDRFSAERTGGSVSTLTIQRTQQEDSAVYLCASSPHGQGAVNEKLFFGSGTQLSVL.

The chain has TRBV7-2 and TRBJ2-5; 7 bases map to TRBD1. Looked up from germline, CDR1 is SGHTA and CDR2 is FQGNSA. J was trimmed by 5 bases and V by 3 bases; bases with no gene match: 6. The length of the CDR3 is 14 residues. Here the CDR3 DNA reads TGTGCCAGCAGCTTTACTAGGGGGCCTGAGACCCAGTACTTC. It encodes CASSFTRGPETQYF. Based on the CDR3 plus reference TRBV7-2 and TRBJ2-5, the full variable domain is GAGVSQSPSNKVTEKGKDVELRCDPISGHTALYWYRQSLGQGLEFLIYFQGNSAPDKSGLPSDRFSAERTGGSVSTLTIQRTQQEDSAVYLCASSFTRGPETQYFGPGTRLLVL.

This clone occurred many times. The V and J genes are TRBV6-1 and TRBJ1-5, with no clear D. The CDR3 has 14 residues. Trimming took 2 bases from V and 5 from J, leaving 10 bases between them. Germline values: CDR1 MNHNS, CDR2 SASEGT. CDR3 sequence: CASSESGVDQPQHF. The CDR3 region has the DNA TGTGCCAGCAGTGAATCCGGGGTTGATCAGCCCCAGCATTTT.

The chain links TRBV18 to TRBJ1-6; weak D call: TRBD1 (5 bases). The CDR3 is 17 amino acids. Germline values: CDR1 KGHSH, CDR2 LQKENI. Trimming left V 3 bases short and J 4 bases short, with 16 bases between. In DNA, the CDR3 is TGTGCCAGCTCACCCCAGGCCGGGACGGAGTATAATTCACCCCTCCACTTT. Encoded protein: CASSPQAGTEYNSPLHF.

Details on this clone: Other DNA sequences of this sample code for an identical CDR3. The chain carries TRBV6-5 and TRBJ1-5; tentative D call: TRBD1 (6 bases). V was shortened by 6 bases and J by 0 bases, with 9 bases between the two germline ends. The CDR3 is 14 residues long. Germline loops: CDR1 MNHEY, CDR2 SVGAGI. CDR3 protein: CASRRTASNQPQHF. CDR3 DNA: TGTGCCAGCAGGAGGACAGCTAGCAATCAGCCCCAGCATTTT.